The sequence of this TCR beta chain was determined in a study of spatial heterogeneity in lung cancer. Turning to the study itself: PBMC samples from follow-up, where available, were sequenced a median of around two years after resection. Findings and caveats of the study: Ubiquitous expanded tumor TCRs surfaced in blood more at resection than they did at follow-up.

The study tagged each TCR cDNA molecule with a unique molecular identifier. MiXCR, run by TCRdb on the 5' RACE reads, gives a single entry per CDR3 protein. The data contain some 110,000 distinct CDR3 sequences, 10% to 15% of them singletons. As for time point: blood at routine non-recurrence follow-up after resection. TCRs were sequenced from unsorted whole RNA of tumor, nontumor lung or PBMC. This clonotype was detected a few times. The antigen is undetermined. The CDR3 totals 14 residues. The germline CDR1 and CDR2 sequences are SGHTA and FQGNSA. The ends were cut back, 4 bases at V and 3 bases at J, with 12 bases in the middle.

The sample consisted of PBMCs, taken at follow-up. This chain joins TRBV7-2 and TRBJ1-1, with D hard to call. The TCR originated in a male donor with early-stage non-small cell lung cancer. The CDR3 is CASSSYVADTEAFF. The CDR3 DNA reads as TGTGCCAGCAGCTCTTACGTCGCGGACACTGAAGCTTTCTTT. The full variable domain, in which reference TRBV7-2 and TRBJ1-1 provide the parts outside the CDR3, is GAGVSQSPSNKVTEKGKDVELRCDPISGHTALYWYRQSLGQGLEFLIYFQGNSAPDKSGLPSDRFSAERTGGSVSTLTIQRTQQEDSAVYLCASSSYVADTEAFFGQGTRLTVV.